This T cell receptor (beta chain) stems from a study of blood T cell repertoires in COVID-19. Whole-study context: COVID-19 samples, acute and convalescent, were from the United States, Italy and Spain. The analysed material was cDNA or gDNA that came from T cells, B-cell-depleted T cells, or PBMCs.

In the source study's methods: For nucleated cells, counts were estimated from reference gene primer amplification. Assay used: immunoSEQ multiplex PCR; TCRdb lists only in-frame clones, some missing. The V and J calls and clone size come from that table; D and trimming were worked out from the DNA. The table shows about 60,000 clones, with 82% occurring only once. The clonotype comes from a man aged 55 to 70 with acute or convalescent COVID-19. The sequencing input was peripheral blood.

Written as DNA, the CDR3 is TGTGCCTGGGCGGGACAGGGGGATTCACCCCTCCACTTT. Translation: CAWAGQGDSPLHF. This chain joins TRBV30 and TRBJ1-6, with 11 bases lining up with TRBD1. Germline CDR1 GTSNPN, CDR2 SVGIG (reference sequence). This CDR3 has 13 amino acids. Trimming cost V 5 bases and J 8 bases; bases outside gene matches: 2. The variable domain in full, with the rest retrieved from reference TRBV30 and TRBJ1-6, is SQTIHQWPATLVQPVGSPLSLECTVEGTSNPNLYWYRQAAGRGLQLLFYSVGIGQISSEVPQNLSASRPQDRQFILSSKKLLLSDSGFYLCAWAGQGDSPLHFGNGTRLTVT.